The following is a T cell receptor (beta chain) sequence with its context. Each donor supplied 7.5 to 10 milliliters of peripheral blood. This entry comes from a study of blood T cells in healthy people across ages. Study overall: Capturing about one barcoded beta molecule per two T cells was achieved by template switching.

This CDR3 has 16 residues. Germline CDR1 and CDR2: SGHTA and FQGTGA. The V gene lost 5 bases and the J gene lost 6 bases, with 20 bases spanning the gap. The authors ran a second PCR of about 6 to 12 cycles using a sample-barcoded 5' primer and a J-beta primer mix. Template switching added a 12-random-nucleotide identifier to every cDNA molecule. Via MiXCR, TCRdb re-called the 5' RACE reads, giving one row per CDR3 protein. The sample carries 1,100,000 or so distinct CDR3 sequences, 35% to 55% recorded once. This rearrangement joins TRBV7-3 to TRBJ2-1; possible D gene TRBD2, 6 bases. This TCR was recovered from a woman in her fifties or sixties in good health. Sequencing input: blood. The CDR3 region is CASSGPTGTHANEQFF. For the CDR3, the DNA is TGTGCCAGCAGCGGTCCGACCGGGACTCACGCCAATGAGCAGTTCTTC. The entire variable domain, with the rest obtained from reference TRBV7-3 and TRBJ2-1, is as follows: GAGVSQTPSNKVTEKGKYVELRCDPISGHTALYWYRQSLGQGPEFLIYFQGTGAADDSGLPNDRFFAVRPEGSVSTLKIQRTERGDSAVYLCASSGPTGTHANEQFFGPGTRLTVL.